A selection of T cell receptor beta chains follows, all from one sample in a study of blood T cell repertoires in COVID-19. Measured with immunoSEQ multiplex PCR; TCRdb has only the in-frame clones, and not every one. The sample comprises around 150,000 clones, 75% to 80% of which are singletons, and over 2.5% rests with the top ten. Specimen: PBMCs or T cells enriched from blood (not recorded which). The receptors originated from a woman between 45 and 60 years old who had recovered from COVID-19. Each CDR3 is given with its conserved first and last residue. Each record gives: CDR3 protein, CDR3 DNA, D gene, V gene, clone size, J gene. A D gene is named only where the DNA matches it firmly. Only some rows state a clone size, as once, few, many or a class for expanded clones.

CASSPTSGSYEQYF | TGTGCCAGCAGCCCAACTAGCGGGAGCTACGAGCAGTACTTC | TRBD2 | TRBV11-3 | NA | TRBJ2-7
CASSINHGSGANVLTF | TGTGCCAGCAGCATCAATCACGGCTCTGGGGCCAACGTCCTGACTTTC | NA | TRBV7-3 | NA | TRBJ2-6
CASSTTTGGGSANEKLFF | TGTGCCAGCAGCACGACGACAGGTGGGGGATCGGCTAATGAAAAACTGTTTTTT | NA | TRBV5-4 | NA | TRBJ1-4
CASSPHRVPSNEKLFF | TGTGCCAGTAGTCCCCACAGGGTCCCAAGTAATGAAAAACTGTTTTTT | NA | TRBV19 | NA | TRBJ1-4
CASSFLQGPDTEAFF | TGTGCCAGCAGCTTTTTACAGGGGCCTGACACTGAAGCTTTCTTT | TRBD1 | TRBV5-4 | NA | TRBJ1-1
CAISEPKAGISYNEQFF | TGTGCCATCAGTGAGCCGAAAGCGGGGATCTCCTACAATGAGCAGTTCTTC | TRBD2 | TRBV10-3 | NA | TRBJ2-1
CASKAGGIYGYTF | TGTGCCAGCAAGGCAGGGGGCATCTATGGCTACACCTTC | TRBD1 | TRBV28 | NA | TRBJ1-2
CATSDRQFGEKLFF | TGTGCCACCAGTGATCGTCAGTTCGGGGAAAAACTGTTTTTT | NA | TRBV24-1 | NA | TRBJ1-4
CASSPWTGSSYEQYF | TGTGCCAGCAGCCCTTGGACAGGGAGCTCCTACGAGCAGTACTTC | TRBD1 | TRBV5-6 | NA | TRBJ2-7
CASRREGLMNEQFF | TGTGCCAGCCGACGGGAGGGGCTAATGAATGAGCAGTTCTTC | TRBD2 | TRBV19 | few | TRBJ2-1
CASSLKGHLNQPQHF | TGTGCCAGCAGTTTAAAGGGACACCTCAATCAGCCCCAGCATTTT | NA | TRBV28 | NA | TRBJ1-5
CASSQGRGSQETQYF | TGTGCCAGCAGCCAAGGGCGGGGGTCTCAAGAGACCCAGTACTTC | TRBD2 | TRBV3-1/TRBV3-2 | NA | TRBJ2-5
CASSIVSVGGGQGRSSYNEQFF | TGTGCCAGTAGTATAGTATCTGTTGGGGGTGGACAGGGTCGGAGCTCCTACAATGAGCAGTTCTTC | TRBD1 | TRBV19 | NA | TRBJ2-1
CASSLGSGQETQYF | TGTGCCAGCAGCTTAGGTAGCGGCCAAGAGACCCAGTACTTC | NA | TRBV7-2 | NA | TRBJ2-5
CASSLEGDRQFF | TGCGCCAGCAGCTTGGAAGGGGACAGGCAGTTCTTC | TRBD1 | TRBV5-1 | NA | TRBJ2-1
CASSQGTGSSGANVLTF | TGCGCCAGCAGCCAAGGAACGGGGAGCTCTGGGGCCAACGTCCTGACTTTC | NA | TRBV4-1 | NA | TRBJ2-6
CASSLVTSGNELFF | TGTGCCAGCAGCTTAGTGACTAGCGGGAACGAGCTGTTTTTT | TRBD2 | TRBV11-3 | NA | TRBJ2-2
CAISPTGGRGPTDTQYF | TGTGCCATCAGCCCTACCGGCGGGCGGGGGCCCACAGATACGCAGTATTTT | NA | TRBV10-3 | NA | TRBJ2-3
CSVLGTGSYEQYF | TGCAGCGTCCTAGGGACAGGCTCCTACGAGCAGTACTTC | TRBD1 | TRBV29-1 | once | TRBJ2-7
CASSLGLAGFQETQYF | TGTGCCAGCAGCCTGGGACTAGCGGGATTCCAAGAGACCCAGTACTTC | TRBD2 | TRBV13 | NA | TRBJ2-5
CASKDRVAKNIQYF | TGTGCCAGCAAGGACAGGGTAGCCAAAAACATTCAGTACTTC | TRBD1 | TRBV6-5 | few | TRBJ2-4
CASSFGGGAEGRLETQYF | TGCGCCAGCAGCTTCGGCGGGGGCGCCGAGGGCCGATTAGAGACCCAGTACTTC | NA | TRBV5-1 | NA | TRBJ2-5
CASSKGEPFLTF | TGTGCCAGCAGCAAAGGGGAGCCTTTCCTCACCTTC | NA | TRBV21-1 | NA | TRBJ1-2
CASSQDWDLGGAPTF | TGCGCCAGCAGCCAAGATTGGGACCTTGGGGGCGCGCCCACCTTC | NA | TRBV4-1 | NA | TRBJ1-2
CASSRTGAETQYF | TGTGCCAGCAGCCGGACAGGTGCCGAGACCCAGTACTTC | TRBD1 | TRBV6-5 | NA | TRBJ2-5
CASSPGTSGGDGEQFF | TGTGCCAGCAGTCCCGGGACTAGCGGGGGGGATGGTGAGCAGTTCTTC | TRBD2 | TRBV11-1 | few | TRBJ2-1
CASSPGTSDYNEQFF | TGTGCCAGCAGTCCCGGGACTAGCGACTACAATGAGCAGTTCTTC | TRBD2 | TRBV6-5 | NA | TRBJ2-1
CASSGNNRDGYTF | TGTGCCAGCAGCGGAAATAACAGGGACGGCTACACCTTC | NA | TRBV5-8 | NA | TRBJ1-2
CASSFATGGQETQYF | TGTGCCAGCAGTTTCGCGACCGGCGGACAAGAGACCCAGTACTTC | NA | TRBV28 | NA | TRBJ2-5
CASSLTGDYNEQFF | TGTGCCAGCAGCTTGACAGGGGACTACAATGAGCAGTTCTTC | TRBD1 | TRBV5-6 | NA | TRBJ2-1
CASSLGQGGDYGYTF | TGCGCCAGCAGCTTAGGACAGGGAGGGGACTATGGCTACACCTTC | TRBD1 | TRBV5-1 | few | TRBJ1-2
CASSIPGTTNEKLFF | TGTGCCAGCAGCATCCCCGGGACAACTAATGAAAAACTGTTTTTT | NA | TRBV28 | NA | TRBJ1-4
CASRPPYGTAQKNYGYTF | TGTGCCAGCAGACCCCCCTACGGGACAGCCCAGAAAAACTATGGCTACACCTTC | TRBD1 | TRBV27 | NA | TRBJ1-2